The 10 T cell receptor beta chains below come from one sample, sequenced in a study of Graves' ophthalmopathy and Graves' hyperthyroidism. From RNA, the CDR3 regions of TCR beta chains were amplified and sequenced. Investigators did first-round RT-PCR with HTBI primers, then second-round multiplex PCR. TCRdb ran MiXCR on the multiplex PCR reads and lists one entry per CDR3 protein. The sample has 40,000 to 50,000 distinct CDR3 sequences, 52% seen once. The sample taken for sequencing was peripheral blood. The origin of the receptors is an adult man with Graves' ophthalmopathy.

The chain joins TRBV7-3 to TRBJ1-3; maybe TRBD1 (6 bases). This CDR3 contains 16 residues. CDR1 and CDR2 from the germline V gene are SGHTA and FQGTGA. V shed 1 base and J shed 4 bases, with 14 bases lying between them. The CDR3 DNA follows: TGTGCCAGCAGCTTAATGCCTAAGGGGGTCGGAAACACCATATATTTT. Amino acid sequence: CASSLMPKGVGNTIYF.

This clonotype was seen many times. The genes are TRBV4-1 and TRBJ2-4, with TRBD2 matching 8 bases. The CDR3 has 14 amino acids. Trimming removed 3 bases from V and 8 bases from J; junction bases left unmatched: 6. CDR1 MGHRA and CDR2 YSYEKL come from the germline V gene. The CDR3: CASSHGTRGDIQYF. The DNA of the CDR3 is TGCGCCAGCAGCCACGGGACTAGGGGGGACATTCAGTACTTC.

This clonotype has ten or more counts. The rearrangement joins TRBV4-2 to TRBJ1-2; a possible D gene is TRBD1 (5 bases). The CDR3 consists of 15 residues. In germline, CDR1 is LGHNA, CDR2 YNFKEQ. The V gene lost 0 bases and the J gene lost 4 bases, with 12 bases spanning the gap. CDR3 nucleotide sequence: TGTGCCAGCAGCCAAGAGGGACGGGCATTCTATGGCTACACCTTC. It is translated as CASSQEGRAFYGYTF.

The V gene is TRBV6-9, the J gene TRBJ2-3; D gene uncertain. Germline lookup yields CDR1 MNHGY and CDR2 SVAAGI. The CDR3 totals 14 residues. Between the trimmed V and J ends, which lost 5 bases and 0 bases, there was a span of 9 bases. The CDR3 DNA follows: TGTGCCAGCAGTGACCGGCCTAGCACAGATACGCAGTATTTT. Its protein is CASSDRPSTDTQYF.

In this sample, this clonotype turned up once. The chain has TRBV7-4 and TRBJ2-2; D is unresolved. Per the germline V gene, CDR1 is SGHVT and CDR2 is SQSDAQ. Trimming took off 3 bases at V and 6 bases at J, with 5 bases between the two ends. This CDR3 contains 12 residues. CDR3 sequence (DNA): TGTGCCAGCAGCTTGAGTGCCGGGGAGCTGTTTTTT. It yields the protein CASSLSAGELFF. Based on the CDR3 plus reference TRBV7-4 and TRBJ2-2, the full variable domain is GAGVSQSPRYKVAKRGRDVALRCDSISGHVTLYWYRQTLGQGSEVLTYSQSDAQRDKSGRPSGRFSAERPERSVSTLKIQRTEQGDSAVYLCASSLSAGELFFGEGSRLTVL.

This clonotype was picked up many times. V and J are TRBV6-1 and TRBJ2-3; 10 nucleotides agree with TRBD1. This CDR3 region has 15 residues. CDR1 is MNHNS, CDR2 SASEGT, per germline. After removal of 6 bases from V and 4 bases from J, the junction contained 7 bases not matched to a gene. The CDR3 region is CASRGDRGFADTQYF. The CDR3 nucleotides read TGTGCCAGCAGGGGGGACAGGGGATTTGCAGATACGCAGTATTTT.

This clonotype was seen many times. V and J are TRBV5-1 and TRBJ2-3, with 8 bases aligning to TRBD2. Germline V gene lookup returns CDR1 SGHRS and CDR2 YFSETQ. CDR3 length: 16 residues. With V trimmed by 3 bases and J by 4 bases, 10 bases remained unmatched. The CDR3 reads CASSSPPGLVADTQYF. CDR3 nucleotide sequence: TGCGCCAGCAGCTCCCCTCCGGGACTAGTGGCAGATACGCAGTATTTT.

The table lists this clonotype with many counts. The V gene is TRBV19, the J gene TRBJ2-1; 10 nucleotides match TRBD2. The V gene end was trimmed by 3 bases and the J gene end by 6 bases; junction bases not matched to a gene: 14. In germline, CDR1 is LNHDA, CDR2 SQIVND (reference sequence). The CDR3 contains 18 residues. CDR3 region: CASSIWQNLAGVSNEQFF. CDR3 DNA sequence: TGTGCCAGTAGTATTTGGCAGAATCTAGCGGGAGTCAGCAATGAGCAGTTCTTC.

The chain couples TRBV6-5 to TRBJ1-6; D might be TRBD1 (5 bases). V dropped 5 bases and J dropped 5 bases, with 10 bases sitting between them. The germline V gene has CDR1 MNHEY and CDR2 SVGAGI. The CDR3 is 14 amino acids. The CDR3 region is CASSPGQHNSPLHF. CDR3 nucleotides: TGTGCCAGCAGTCCAGGGCAGCATAATTCACCCCTCCACTTT.

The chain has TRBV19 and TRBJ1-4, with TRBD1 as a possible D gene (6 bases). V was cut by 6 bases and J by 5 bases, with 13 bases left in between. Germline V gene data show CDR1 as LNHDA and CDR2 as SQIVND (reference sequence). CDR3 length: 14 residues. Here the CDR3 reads CASRSGQQNEKLFF. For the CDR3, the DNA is TGTGCCAGTAGATCGGGACAACAAAATGAAAAACTGTTTTTT.